These T cell receptor beta chains were read from a single sample in a study of blood T cell repertoires in COVID-19. Here immunoSEQ multiplex PCR was the method, and the copy in TCRdb shows in-frame clones only, minus some. The table has under 250,000 clones, about 83% seen once. Source material: peripheral blood. The origin of the receptors is a man aged 30 to 45 who had recovered from COVID-19. Both conserved end residues are part of each CDR3. The order of the fields is D gene, clone size, J gene, V gene, CDR3 DNA, CDR3 protein. A D gene is named only where the DNA matches it firmly. Expanded clones are given a class, and other clones once, few, many or no size at all.

NA | few | TRBJ2-2 | TRBV5-1 | TGCGCCAGCAGCCGCGGACAGCAGAATGGGGAGCTGTTTTTT | CASSRGQQNGELFF
NA | NA | TRBJ2-5 | TRBV19 | TGTGCCAGTAGCGAGGATCAAGAGACCCAGTACTTC | CASSEDQETQYF
NA | NA | TRBJ2-2 | TRBV11-3 | TGTGCCAGCAGCTTAGGCACAGGGAGCGGGGAGCTGTTTTTT | CASSLGTGSGELFF
NA | NA | TRBJ2-3 | TRBV6-5 | TGTGCCAGCAACCGATACATAGCGGATACGCAGTATTTT | CASNRYIADTQYF
TRBD2 | NA | TRBJ2-1 | TRBV7-2 | TGTGCCAGCAGCTTATTAGCGGGTGGGACCGAGCAGTTCTTC | CASSLLAGGTEQFF
NA | NA | TRBJ1-2 | TRBV3-1/TRBV3-2 | TGTGCCAGCAGCGCCCCAGGGTTCTCGCGCTACACCTTC | CASSAPGFSRYTF
TRBD2 | NA | TRBJ2-3 | TRBV6-5 | TGTGCCAGCACTACACTGGGGGGTAGCGGGTCTACGCAGTATTTT | CASTTLGGSGSTQYF
NA | NA | TRBJ2-2 | TRBV12-3/TRBV12-4 | TGTGCCAGCAGTTTCGGGAACACCGGGGAGCTGTTTTTT | CASSFGNTGELFF
TRBD1 | NA | TRBJ2-7 | TRBV4-1 | TGCGCCAGCAGCGGATCCGTCAATCTTTTCGGGACAGACTACGAGCAGTACTTC | CASSGSVNLFGTDYEQYF
NA | NA | TRBJ2-1 | TRBV7-9 | TGTGCCAGCAGCTTAGCGGCCAGAAATGAGCAGTTCTTC | CASSLAARNEQFF
TRBD2 | NA | TRBJ2-3 | TRBV9 | TGTGCCAGCAGCGTAGGGACTAGCGTTAGCACAGATACGCAGTATTTT | CASSVGTSVSTDTQYF
NA | NA | TRBJ2-5 | TRBV11-1 | TGTGCCAGCAGCTTAAAGCTCCCGGGAGACCAGTACTTC | CASSLKLPGDQYF
NA | NA | TRBJ1-5 | TRBV11-2 | TGTGCCAGCAGCTTAGATCTCTCCGGGTGCTATAGCAATCAGCCCCAGCATTTT | CASSLDLSGCYSNQPQHF
NA | NA | TRBJ1-1 | TRBV27 | TGTGCCAGCAGCTATAACAGGGAAACTGAAGCTTTCTTT | CASSYNRETEAFF
NA | NA | TRBJ2-7 | TRBV12-3/TRBV12-4 | TGTGCCAGCAGTTTAGGTGGCCACGAGCAGTACTTC | CASSLGGHEQYF
NA | NA | TRBJ1-2 | TRBV10-2 | TGCGCCAGCAGTGAGGGTCAGGGATTCGGTGGCTACACCTTC | CASSEGQGFGGYTF
NA | once | TRBJ2-1 | TRBV28 | TGTGCCAGCAGTTCGGCTAGTTGGGACAATGAGCAGTTCTTC | CASSSASWDNEQFF
NA | NA | TRBJ2-1 | TRBV6-1 | TGTGCCAGCAGTGAATGGTTTATGGGCAGGTACAATGAGCAGTTCTTC | CASSEWFMGRYNEQFF
TRBD2 | once | TRBJ2-3 | TRBV19 | TGTGCCAGTAGTGACGGGACTAGCGGATACCCAGATACGCAGTATTTT | CASSDGTSGYPDTQYF
NA | NA | TRBJ2-5 | TRBV9 | TGTGCCAGCAGCGCTAGCTTCCCCGAGACCCAGTACTTC | CASSASFPETQYF
NA | once | TRBJ1-2 | TRBV2 | TGTGCCAGCAGTGAGGGGCTTAACTATGGCTACACCTTC | CASSEGLNYGYTF
NA | NA | TRBJ1-1 | TRBV7-8 | TGTGCCAGCAGCTTATTGAACAAGAAGAACACTGAAGCTTTCTTT | CASSLLNKKNTEAFF
NA | NA | TRBJ1-5 | TRBV19 | TGTGCCAGTAGGGGCCAGGGTGCTGATCAGCCCCAGCATTTT | CASRGQGADQPQHF
NA | NA | TRBJ1-1 | TRBV28 | TGTGCCAGCAGTTTGGCCGGGACGGGGGGAGCTGAAGCTTTCTTT | CASSLAGTGGAEAFF
NA | NA | TRBJ1-6 | TRBV18 | TGTGCCAGCTCACCTGACAGAAATAATTCACCCCTCCACTTT | CASSPDRNNSPLHF
NA | few | TRBJ1-5 | TRBV21-1 | TGTGCCAGCTCCTACAGGGTCAGGCGTCATCAGCCCCAGCATTTT | CASSYRVRRHQPQHF
TRBD2 | NA | TRBJ2-5 | TRBV7-3 | TGTGCCAGCAGCTTATCGGCTAGCGGGGGGCAAGAGACCCAGTACTTC | CASSLSASGGQETQYF
NA | NA | TRBJ2-1 | TRBV18 | TGTGCCAGCTCACCTATGGGGATTCAGGGTAGCAATGAGCAGTTCTTC | CASSPMGIQGSNEQFF
TRBD2 | NA | TRBJ2-1 | TRBV6-1 | TGTGCCAGCAGTGAATCGCGGGGGGGCCACAATGAGCAGTTCTTC | CASSESRGGHNEQFF
TRBD1 | once | TRBJ1-1 | TRBV6-1 | TGTGCCAGCAGTGACCGTCCGGGACAGGGAGGCAGGACTGAAGCTTTCTTT | CASSDRPGQGGRTEAFF
TRBD2 | NA | TRBJ2-2 | TRBV11-2 | TGTGCCAGCAGCTCCTTACCCACCTCAGCGGGGGGGAACACCGGGGAGCTGTTTTTT | CASSSLPTSAGGNTGELFF
NA | NA | TRBJ2-3 | TRBV10-3 | TGTGCCATCAATACAGCGGGTCTTAGCACAGATACGCAGTATTTT | CAINTAGLSTDTQYF
NA | NA | TRBJ1-1 | TRBV18 | TGTGCCAGCTCACCAATAGTGGGCGATACGAACACTGAAGCTTTCTTT | CASSPIVGDTNTEAFF
TRBD1 | NA | TRBJ2-2 | TRBV27 | TGTGCCAGCAGTCCGGGACAGGGGACTTACACCGGGGAGCTGTTTTTT | CASSPGQGTYTGELFF
NA | NA | TRBJ1-6 | TRBV19 | TGTGCCAGTAGAACCATAGGGGTACGATCCTATAATTCACCCCTCCACTTT | CASRTIGVRSYNSPLHF
TRBD1 | NA | TRBJ1-4 | TRBV9 | TGTGCCAGCAGCATGACCCCCGGGACAGGGGGCCGGGGGGAAAAACTGTTTTTT | CASSMTPGTGGRGEKLFF
NA | NA | TRBJ2-1 | TRBV7-9 | TGTGCCAGCAGCTTATCTCTCGCGGGGGCCAACAATGAGCAGTTCTTC | CASSLSLAGANNEQFF
NA | NA | TRBJ1-3 | TRBV7-2 | TGTGCCAGCAGCGCGACACTGGGAAACACCATATATTTT | CASSATLGNTIYF
TRBD1 | NA | TRBJ1-6 | TRBV28 | TGTGCCAGCAGCCCGGGACAGATTCTTTCACCCCTCCACTTT | CASSPGQILSPLHF
TRBD2 | NA | TRBJ2-4 | TRBV5-1 | TGCGCCAGCAGCTTAGGGACTAGCGGGGGCCAAAACATTCAGTACTTC | CASSLGTSGGQNIQYF
NA | NA | TRBJ1-1 | TRBV3-1/TRBV3-2 | TGTGCCAGCAGCCAAGATAGCACTCCTAGAGGTGCTTTCTTT | CASSQDSTPRGAFF
NA | NA | TRBJ1-4 | TRBV9 | TGTGCCAGCAGCCCCGGAGTGGTCATTAAAGAAAAACTGTTTTTT | CASSPGVVIKEKLFF
NA | NA | TRBJ1-1 | TRBV19 | TGTGCCAGTAGTATGAGCGGGGTAAGGGGCACTGAAGCTTTCTTT | CASSMSGVRGTEAFF
NA | NA | TRBJ2-1 | TRBV19 | TGTGCCAGTAGTATTCCCGGGGATGAGCAGTTCTTC | CASSIPGDEQFF
NA | NA | TRBJ2-5 | TRBV3-1/TRBV3-2 | TGTGCCAGCAGCGCCGGCTTAGAGAGGGGGAGTTGGGCAGAGACCCAGTACTTC | CASSAGLERGSWAETQYF
NA | many | TRBJ2-3 | TRBV3-1/TRBV3-2 | TGTGCCAGCAGCGCCCAGCGGAACACAGATACGCAGTATTTT | CASSAQRNTDTQYF
NA | few | TRBJ2-2 | TRBV7-6 | TGTGCCAGCAGCTTAGACTCCGGTACGAACACCGGGGAGCTGTTTTTT | CASSLDSGTNTGELFF
TRBD1 | NA | TRBJ2-5 | TRBV27 | TGTGCCAGCAGGTCGGGACAGAGTCAAGAGACCCAGTACTTC | CASRSGQSQETQYF